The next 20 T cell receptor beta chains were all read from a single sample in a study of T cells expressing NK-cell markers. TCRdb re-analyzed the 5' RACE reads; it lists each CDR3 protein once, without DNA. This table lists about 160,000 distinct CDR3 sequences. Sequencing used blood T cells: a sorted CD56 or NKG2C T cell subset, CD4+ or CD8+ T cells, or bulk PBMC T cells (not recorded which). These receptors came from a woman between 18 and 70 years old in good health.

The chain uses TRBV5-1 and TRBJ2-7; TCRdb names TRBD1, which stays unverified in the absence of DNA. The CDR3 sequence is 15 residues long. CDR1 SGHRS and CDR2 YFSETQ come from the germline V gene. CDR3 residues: CASSRSTGRSYEQYF.

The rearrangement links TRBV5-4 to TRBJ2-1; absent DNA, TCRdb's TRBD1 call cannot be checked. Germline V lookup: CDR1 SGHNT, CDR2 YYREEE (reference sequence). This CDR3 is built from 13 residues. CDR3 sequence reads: CASSFTRDNEQFF. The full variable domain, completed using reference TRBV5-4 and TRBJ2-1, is ETGVTQSPTHLIKTRGQQVTLRCSSQSGHNTVSWYQQALGQGPQFIFQYYREEENGRGNFPPRFSGLQFPNYSSELNVNALELDDSALYLCASSFTRDNEQFFGPGTRLTVL.

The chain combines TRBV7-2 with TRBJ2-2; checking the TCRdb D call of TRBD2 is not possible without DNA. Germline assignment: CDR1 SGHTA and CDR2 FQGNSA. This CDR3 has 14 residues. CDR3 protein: CASSLRPAGGELFF. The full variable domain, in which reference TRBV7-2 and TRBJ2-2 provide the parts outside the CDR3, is GAGVSQSPSNKVTEKGKDVELRCDPISGHTALYWYRQSLGQGLEFLIYFQGNSAPDKSGLPSDRFSAERTGGSVSTLTIQRTQQEDSAVYLCASSLRPAGGELFFGEGSRLTVL.

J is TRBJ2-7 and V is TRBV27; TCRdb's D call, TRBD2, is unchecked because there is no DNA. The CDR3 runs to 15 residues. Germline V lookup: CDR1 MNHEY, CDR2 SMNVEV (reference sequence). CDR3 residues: CASSSRLANPYEQYF.

The CDR3 reads CASKDRAGGEKLFF. The chain combines TRBV12-3 or TRBV12-4 with TRBJ1-4. The CDR3 is made up of 14 amino acids.

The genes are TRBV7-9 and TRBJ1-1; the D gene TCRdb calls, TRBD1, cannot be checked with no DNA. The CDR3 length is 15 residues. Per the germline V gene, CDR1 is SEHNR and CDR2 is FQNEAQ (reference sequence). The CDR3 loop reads CASSPGTGVNTEAFF.

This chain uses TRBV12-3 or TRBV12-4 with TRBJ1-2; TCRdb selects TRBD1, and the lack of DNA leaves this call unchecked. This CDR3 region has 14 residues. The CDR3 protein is CASSTFRDRDGYTF.

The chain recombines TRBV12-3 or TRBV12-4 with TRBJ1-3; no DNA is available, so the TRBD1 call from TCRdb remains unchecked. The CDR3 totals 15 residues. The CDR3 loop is CASSLRRGGGNTIYF.

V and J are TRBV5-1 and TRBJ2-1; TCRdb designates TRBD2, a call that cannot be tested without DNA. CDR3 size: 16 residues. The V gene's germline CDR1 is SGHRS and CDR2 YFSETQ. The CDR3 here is CASSARLAGDYNEQFF.

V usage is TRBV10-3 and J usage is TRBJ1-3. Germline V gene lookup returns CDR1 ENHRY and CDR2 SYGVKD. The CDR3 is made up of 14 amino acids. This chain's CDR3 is CAIANQISGNTIYF.

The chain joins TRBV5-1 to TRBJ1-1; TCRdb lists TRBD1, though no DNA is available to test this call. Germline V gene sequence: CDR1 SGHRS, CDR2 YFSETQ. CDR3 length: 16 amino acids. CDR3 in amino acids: CASSLEGTGAKTEAFF.

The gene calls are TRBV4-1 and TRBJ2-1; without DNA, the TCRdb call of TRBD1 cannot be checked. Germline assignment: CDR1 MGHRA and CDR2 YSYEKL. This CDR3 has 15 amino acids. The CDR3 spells CASSQDGRGHNEQFF.

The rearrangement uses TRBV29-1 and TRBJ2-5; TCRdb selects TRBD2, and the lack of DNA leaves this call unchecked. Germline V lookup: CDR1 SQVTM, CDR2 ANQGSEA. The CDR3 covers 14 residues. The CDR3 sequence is CSVEGLAMWETQYF.

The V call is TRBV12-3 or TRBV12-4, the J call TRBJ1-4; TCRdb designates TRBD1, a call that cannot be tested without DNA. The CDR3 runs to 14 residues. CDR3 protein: CASSFSGADEKLFF.

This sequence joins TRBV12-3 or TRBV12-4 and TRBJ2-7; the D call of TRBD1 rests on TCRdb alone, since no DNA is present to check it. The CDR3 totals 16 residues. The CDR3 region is CASSLGAGTVTYEQYF.

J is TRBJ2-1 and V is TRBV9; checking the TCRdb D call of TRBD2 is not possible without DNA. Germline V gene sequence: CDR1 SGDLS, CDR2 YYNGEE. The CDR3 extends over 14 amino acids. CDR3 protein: CASSVVTSSNEQFF.

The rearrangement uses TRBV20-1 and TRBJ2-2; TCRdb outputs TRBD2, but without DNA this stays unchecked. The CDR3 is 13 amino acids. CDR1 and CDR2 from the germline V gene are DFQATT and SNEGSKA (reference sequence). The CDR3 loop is CSARTSGTGELFF.

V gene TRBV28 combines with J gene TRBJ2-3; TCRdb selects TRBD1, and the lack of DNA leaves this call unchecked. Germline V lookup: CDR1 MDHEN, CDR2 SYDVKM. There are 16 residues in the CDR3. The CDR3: CASSLWGTTSTDTQYF.

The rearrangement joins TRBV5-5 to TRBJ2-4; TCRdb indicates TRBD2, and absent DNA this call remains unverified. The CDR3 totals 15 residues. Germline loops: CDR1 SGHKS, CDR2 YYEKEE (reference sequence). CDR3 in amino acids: CASSSLAGGRDIQYF. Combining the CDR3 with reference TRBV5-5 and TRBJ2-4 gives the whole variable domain DAGVTQSPTHLIKTRGQQVTLRCSPISGHKSVSWYQQVLGQGPQFIFQYYEKEERGRGNFPDRFSARQFPNYSSELNVNALLLGDSALYLCASSSLAGGRDIQYFGAGTRLSVL.

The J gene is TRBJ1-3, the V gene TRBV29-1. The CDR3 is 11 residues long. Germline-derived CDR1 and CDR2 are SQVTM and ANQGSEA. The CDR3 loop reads CSVETGNTIYF.